In this sample, the clone carrying this T cell receptor beta chain turned up a few times. Its antigen is unknown. This entry belongs to a study of CD8 T cells in ankylosing spondylitis. Overall study results and limits: A TCR beta motif of 7 to 9 highly homologous variants seemed to mark ankylosing spondylitis blood.

Trimming stripped 1 base from V and 4 bases from J, with 10 bases between. CDR1 and CDR2 (germline): DFQATT, SNEGSKA (reference sequence). The CDR3 has 14 residues. One entry per CDR3 protein, called by TCRdb with MiXCR from the 5' RACE reads. The repertoire includes a few hundred thousand distinct CDR3 sequences, 10% to 15% of them detected once, and approximately 6.2% sits in the top ten. The specimen sequenced was blood, either unsorted or a sorted T cell fraction (not recorded which). The chain uses TRBV20-1 and TRBJ2-2; D perhaps matches TRBD2 (5 bases). This TCR was sampled from a male donor with ankylosing spondylitis. The CDR3 here is CSARGESATGELFF. CDR3 coding DNA: TGCAGTGCTAGAGGGGAGTCCGCCACCGGGGAGCTGTTTTTT.